Detailed here is one TCR beta chain. Its antigen remains unknown. The entry originates in a study of cytomegalovirus exposure and HLA in healthy donors. Findings and caveats of the study: Published work reported that the classifier diagnosed cytomegalovirus status with high specificity and sensitivity. CMV serostatus was the sole immune exposure information available.

The PCR contained 60 Vbeta and 13 Jbeta primers. The assay was immunoSEQ multiplex PCR, and TCRdb's table has in-frame clones only and misses some. The sample includes roughly 120,000 clones, 80% to 85% of them seen just once. V lost 3 bases, J lost 6 bases, and 17 bases lay in between. The V gene's germline CDR1 is SNHLY and CDR2 FYNNEI. The CDR3 totals 15 residues. Sequencing was carried out using PBMCs. The sequence came from a human donor in good health. The chain has TRBV2 and TRBJ1-2; D ambiguous. CDR3 nucleotides: TGTGCCAGCAGTGACGAGGGAAATCTTCGGGATGGCTACACCTTC. Amino acid sequence: CASSDEGNLRDGYTF.